The T cell receptor (beta chain) under discussion was sequenced for a study of T cell responses to AZD1222 COVID-19 vaccine. Across the whole study: Pooling covered second doses at about 4 or about 12 weeks. Study-level points and caveats: Baseline testing showed seropositivity in only six AZD1222 recipients. Spike was spanned by vaccine-associated CD4 TCRs, with dominance at 160-218 and 743-854. Rises in breadth and depth of Spike-specific TCRs came after two AZD1222 doses.

Assay: immunoSEQ multiplex PCR; the TCRdb copy retains only in-frame clones and omits some. Among 150,000 to 200,000 clones, 80% to 95% were seen once, and the ten largest hold roughly 1.4%. This clone was seen a single time. Its antigen is undetermined. Specimen: peripheral blood, collected on day 0 of AZD1222 vaccination. The TCR sequence derives from an adult in good health.

The CDR3 DNA reads as TGTGCCAGCAGTGAGAGGGAGAGACAGCCCCAGCATTTT. Translating gives CASSERERQPQHF. This chain uses TRBV2 with TRBJ1-5, with D uncertain. CDR1 and CDR2 from the germline V gene are SNHLY and FYNNEI. The CDR3 is 13 amino acids. Trimming removed 3 bases at V and 7 bases at J, with 10 bases between.